These T cell receptor beta chains were read from a single sample in a study of T-cell memory formation after mild COVID-19. MiXCR, run by TCRdb on the 5' RACE reads, gives a single entry per CDR3 protein. The sample contains about 410,000 distinct CDR3 sequences, under 25% of which appear only once. Material for sequencing was PBMCs or a T cell subset sorted from them (not recorded which). The receptors originated from an adult woman who had mild COVID-19 (a few samples of this study predate the infection). Cell type and time point are not known. Both conserved end residues are part of each CDR3. Fields, in order: J gene, D gene, clone size, V gene, CDR3 length, CDR3 DNA, CDR3 protein. D genes are given only for firm matches. Size is stated for part of the rows, as once, few or many counts, or as a class when the clone is expanded.

j_gene: TRBJ2-3; d_gene: TRBD2; abundance: few; v_gene: TRBV6-5; len: 16; CDR3nt: TGTGCCAGCAGTTATAGTCCGGGAGGGCTTAAAGATACGCAGTATTTT; CDR3aa: CASSYSPGGLKDTQYF
j_gene: TRBJ1-2; d_gene: -; abundance: few; v_gene: TRBV25-1; len: 13; CDR3nt: TGTGCCAGCGGGGGGGCCAGGGCCTATGGCTACACCTTC; CDR3aa: CASGGARAYGYTF
j_gene: TRBJ1-5; d_gene: -; abundance: -; v_gene: TRBV12-3/TRBV12-4; len: 13; CDR3nt: TGTGCCAGCAGCCGGACAATGGATCAGCCCCAGCATTTT; CDR3aa: CASSRTMDQPQHF
j_gene: TRBJ2-7; d_gene: -; abundance: few; v_gene: TRBV2; len: 11; CDR3nt: TGTGCCAGGGACAGCCCCTACGAGCAGTACTTC; CDR3aa: CARDSPYEQYF
j_gene: TRBJ2-5; d_gene: -; abundance: few; v_gene: TRBV20-1; len: 10; CDR3nt: TGCAGTGCTAGGGACGGGACCCAGTACTTC; CDR3aa: CSARDGTQYF
j_gene: TRBJ2-3; d_gene: TRBD2; abundance: few; v_gene: TRBV9; len: 15; CDR3nt: TGTGCCAGCAGCGCGATAGCGGGAGGCACAGATACGCAGTATTTT; CDR3aa: CASSAIAGGTDTQYF
j_gene: TRBJ2-1; d_gene: TRBD2; abundance: few; v_gene: TRBV6-5; len: 15; CDR3nt: TGTGCCAGCAGTTTCAGCGGGAGTACGTACAATGAGCAGTTCTTC; CDR3aa: CASSFSGSTYNEQFF
j_gene: TRBJ1-5; d_gene: -; abundance: -; v_gene: TRBV15; len: 17; CDR3nt: TGTGCCACCAGCCGATGGAGGGGGGGGTTCAGCAATCAGCCCCAGCATTTT; CDR3aa: CATSRWRGGFSNQPQHF
j_gene: TRBJ2-1; d_gene: TRBD1; abundance: -; v_gene: TRBV28; len: 14; CDR3nt: TGTGCCAGCAGTTTACAGGGGGAAAGGGATGAGCAGTTCTTC; CDR3aa: CASSLQGERDEQFF
j_gene: TRBJ1-1; d_gene: -; abundance: -; v_gene: TRBV5-4; len: 15; CDR3nt: TGTGCCAGCAGCTTGGCCGATCGGGGAAGAACTGAAGCTTTCTTT; CDR3aa: CASSLADRGRTEAFF
j_gene: TRBJ1-6; d_gene: -; abundance: few; v_gene: TRBV7-9; len: 13; CDR3nt: TGTGCCAGCAGCTTCTCCAGCGGGGCGCCCCTCCACTTT; CDR3aa: CASSFSSGAPLHF
j_gene: TRBJ2-7; d_gene: TRBD1; abundance: -; v_gene: TRBV14; len: 18; CDR3nt: TGTGCCAGCAGCCAAGTCCCTTTGACAGGGCTAAGCTCCTACGAGCAGTACTTC; CDR3aa: CASSQVPLTGLSSYEQYF
j_gene: TRBJ2-7; d_gene: -; abundance: few; v_gene: TRBV20-1; len: 12; CDR3nt: TGCAGTGCTAGACCAGGACTCTACGAGCAGTACTTC; CDR3aa: CSARPGLYEQYF
j_gene: TRBJ2-1; d_gene: -; abundance: few; v_gene: TRBV3-1; len: 13; CDR3nt: TGTGCCAGCAGCCAGAAGGGGATCGGGGAGCAGTTCTTC; CDR3aa: CASSQKGIGEQFF
j_gene: TRBJ2-2; d_gene: TRBD1; abundance: -; v_gene: TRBV12-3/TRBV12-4; len: 15; CDR3nt: TGTGCCAGCACGAAGGACAGGACGAACACCGGGGAGCTGTTTTTT; CDR3aa: CASTKDRTNTGELFF
j_gene: TRBJ1-1; d_gene: -; abundance: -; v_gene: TRBV7-2; len: 15; CDR3nt: TGTGCCAGCAGCTTAGTCGGGACCGAGAACACTGAAGCTTTCTTT; CDR3aa: CASSLVGTENTEAFF
j_gene: TRBJ2-3; d_gene: -; abundance: few; v_gene: TRBV18; len: 16; CDR3nt: TGTGCCAGCTCACCACGGGTCGCGGCCTCGGGGGATACGCAGTATTTT; CDR3aa: CASSPRVAASGDTQYF
j_gene: TRBJ1-5; d_gene: TRBD1; abundance: few; v_gene: TRBV20-1; len: 14; CDR3nt: TGCAGTGCGAGACCCGGGACAGCACGCCAGCCCCAGCATTTT; CDR3aa: CSARPGTARQPQHF
j_gene: TRBJ2-1; d_gene: TRBD2; abundance: -; v_gene: TRBV29-1; len: 14; CDR3nt: TGCAGCGTCTCTTGGTGGGAGGGTGGGTATGAGCAGTTCTTC; CDR3aa: CSVSWWEGGYEQFF
j_gene: TRBJ1-2; d_gene: -; abundance: -; v_gene: TRBV13; len: 18; CDR3nt: TGTGCCAGCAGCTACTATTCGGGAGCGGACCCGGGGCACTATGGCTACACCTTC; CDR3aa: CASSYYSGADPGHYGYTF
j_gene: TRBJ2-7; d_gene: -; abundance: few; v_gene: TRBV7-3; len: 15; CDR3nt: TGTGCCAGCAGCTTAGGCGGGTCATTTCGGGACGAGCAGTACTTC; CDR3aa: CASSLGGSFRDEQYF
j_gene: TRBJ2-3; d_gene: -; abundance: few; v_gene: TRBV7-9; len: 17; CDR3nt: TGTGCCAGCAGCTTTGCTCCGGGACAAGCCTTCACAGATACGCAGTATTTT; CDR3aa: CASSFAPGQAFTDTQYF
j_gene: TRBJ2-7; d_gene: -; abundance: few; v_gene: TRBV7-2; len: 13; CDR3nt: TGTGCCAGCAGCGCAAACCGGGAGACGAAGCAGTACTTC; CDR3aa: CASSANRETKQYF
j_gene: TRBJ2-1; d_gene: -; abundance: few; v_gene: TRBV29-1; len: 11; CDR3nt: TGCAGCGTTGTCCTCTACAATGAGCAGTTCTTC; CDR3aa: CSVVLYNEQFF
j_gene: TRBJ2-1; d_gene: -; abundance: -; v_gene: TRBV7-2; len: 12; CDR3nt: TGTGCCAGCAGCTTATACGGGGATGAGCAGTTCTTC; CDR3aa: CASSLYGDEQFF
j_gene: TRBJ1-1; d_gene: -; abundance: -; v_gene: TRBV14; len: 12; CDR3nt: TGTGCCAGCAGCCGGATGGGGGGTGAAGCTTTCTTT; CDR3aa: CASSRMGGEAFF
j_gene: TRBJ2-7; d_gene: -; abundance: -; v_gene: TRBV20-1; len: 14; CDR3nt: TGCAGTGCTAGCCACCGGGACACTCTCTACGAGCAGTACTTC; CDR3aa: CSASHRDTLYEQYF
j_gene: TRBJ2-7; d_gene: TRBD1; abundance: -; v_gene: TRBV7-6; len: 14; CDR3nt: TGTGCCAGCAGCCCCCGGACAGGGCCCTACGAGCAGTACTTC; CDR3aa: CASSPRTGPYEQYF
j_gene: TRBJ1-1; d_gene: -; abundance: many; v_gene: TRBV20-1; len: 14; CDR3nt: TGCAGTGCTAGAGACCCCGGGATGAACACTGAAGCTTTCTTT; CDR3aa: CSARDPGMNTEAFF
j_gene: TRBJ2-5; d_gene: -; abundance: -; v_gene: TRBV12-3/TRBV12-4; len: 14; CDR3nt: TGTGCCAGCAGTCCGAGGGAGGTACAAGAGACCCAGTACTTC; CDR3aa: CASSPREVQETQYF
j_gene: TRBJ1-1; d_gene: -; abundance: -; v_gene: TRBV6-5; len: 15; CDR3nt: TGTGCCAGCAGTTACTCGAGAGACATGAACACTGAAGCTTTCTTT; CDR3aa: CASSYSRDMNTEAFF
j_gene: TRBJ2-1; d_gene: TRBD1; abundance: few; v_gene: TRBV15; len: 15; CDR3nt: TGTGCCACCAAACTGGACAGGGGTAACTCCAATGAGCAGTTCTTC; CDR3aa: CATKLDRGNSNEQFF
j_gene: TRBJ2-1; d_gene: -; abundance: -; v_gene: TRBV5-4; len: 16; CDR3nt: TGTGCCAGCAGCTTGGGTTTAGCGGAGGCGGGCAATGAGCAGTTCTTC; CDR3aa: CASSLGLAEAGNEQFF
j_gene: TRBJ2-7; d_gene: -; abundance: many; v_gene: TRBV9; len: 15; CDR3nt: TGTGCCAGCAGCGCACTCCGGGACGGAGCCTACGAGCAGTACTTC; CDR3aa: CASSALRDGAYEQYF
j_gene: TRBJ2-2; d_gene: -; abundance: -; v_gene: TRBV27; len: 14; CDR3nt: TGTGCCAGCAGTCCCGACGTGATCCCCGGGGAGCTGTTTTTT; CDR3aa: CASSPDVIPGELFF
j_gene: TRBJ1-2; d_gene: -; abundance: -; v_gene: TRBV5-1; len: 17; CDR3nt: TGCGCCAGCAGCTTGGCACCCGGGGGCAGGGGTGACTATGGCTACACCTTC; CDR3aa: CASSLAPGGRGDYGYTF
j_gene: TRBJ2-2; d_gene: TRBD1; abundance: few; v_gene: TRBV7-8; len: 17; CDR3nt: TGTGCCAGCAGCTTAAGTTTTTCGACAGGGATAAAGGGGGAGCTGTTTTTT; CDR3aa: CASSLSFSTGIKGELFF
j_gene: TRBJ1-1; d_gene: -; abundance: few; v_gene: TRBV5-1; len: 15; CDR3nt: TGCGCCAGCACCCATGCTGGTCCTTCAGACACTGAAGCTTTCTTT; CDR3aa: CASTHAGPSDTEAFF
j_gene: TRBJ2-7; d_gene: TRBD1; abundance: -; v_gene: TRBV5-6; len: 16; CDR3nt: TGTGCCAGCAGCTTCGGGACAGGGGGCTGGTGGAATGAGCAGTACTTC; CDR3aa: CASSFGTGGWWNEQYF
j_gene: TRBJ2-5; d_gene: -; abundance: few; v_gene: TRBV7-7; len: 15; CDR3nt: TGTGCCAGCAGAGCTACAGGGGGACTACAAGAGACCCAGTACTTC; CDR3aa: CASRATGGLQETQYF
j_gene: TRBJ2-1; d_gene: -; abundance: few; v_gene: TRBV12-3/TRBV12-4; len: 13; CDR3nt: TGTGCCACCCACGAGCTAGCCGGGTATGAGCAGTTCTTC; CDR3aa: CATHELAGYEQFF
j_gene: TRBJ2-3; d_gene: TRBD2; abundance: -; v_gene: TRBV2; len: 16; CDR3nt: TGTGCCAGCAGTGGGGGGACTAGCGGGAGTTTGGATACGCAGTATTTT; CDR3aa: CASSGGTSGSLDTQYF
j_gene: TRBJ2-3; d_gene: -; abundance: -; v_gene: TRBV12-3/TRBV12-4; len: 15; CDR3nt: TGTGCCAGCAGTTTAGCCAGGCTAGAATCGGATACGCAGTATTTT; CDR3aa: CASSLARLESDTQYF
j_gene: TRBJ1-2; d_gene: TRBD1; abundance: -; v_gene: TRBV7-8; len: 15; CDR3nt: TGTGCCAGCAGCCGACAGGGGACGGCTAACTATGGCTACACCTTC; CDR3aa: CASSRQGTANYGYTF
j_gene: TRBJ2-7; d_gene: -; abundance: few; v_gene: TRBV3-1; len: 11; CDR3nt: TGTGCCAGCAGCGGACTCCACGAGCAGTACTTC; CDR3aa: CASSGLHEQYF
j_gene: TRBJ2-7; d_gene: TRBD1; abundance: many; v_gene: TRBV5-1; len: 13; CDR3nt: TGCGCCAGCAGCTGGACAGGTGTTTACGAGCAGTACTTC; CDR3aa: CASSWTGVYEQYF
j_gene: TRBJ1-5; d_gene: -; abundance: few; v_gene: TRBV7-3; len: 14; CDR3nt: TGTGCCAGCAGCGCGGACATAGGCAATCAGCCCCAGCATTTT; CDR3aa: CASSADIGNQPQHF
j_gene: TRBJ2-1; d_gene: TRBD1; abundance: many; v_gene: TRBV7-9; len: 14; CDR3nt: TGTGCCAGCAGCCTCCGGGACAGGGTAAATGAGCAGTTCTTC; CDR3aa: CASSLRDRVNEQFF
j_gene: TRBJ2-1; d_gene: TRBD1; abundance: -; v_gene: TRBV10-3; len: 15; CDR3nt: TGTGCCACCGTCCCGACAGGGGGCGCGCGCAATGAGCAGTTCTTC; CDR3aa: CATVPTGGARNEQFF
j_gene: TRBJ2-3; d_gene: TRBD2; abundance: -; v_gene: TRBV12-3/TRBV12-4; len: 16; CDR3nt: TGTGCCAGCAGTTTCGTCTGGCGGGGGGACACAGATACGCAGTATTTT; CDR3aa: CASSFVWRGDTDTQYF
j_gene: TRBJ2-5; d_gene: TRBD2; abundance: -; v_gene: TRBV3-1; len: 17; CDR3nt: TGTGCCAGCAGCCCCCCTTTCCCCTGGGGGGGGGAAGAGACCCAGTACTTC; CDR3aa: CASSPPFPWGGEETQYF
j_gene: TRBJ2-1; d_gene: -; abundance: few; v_gene: TRBV4-3; len: 14; CDR3nt: TGCGCCAGCAGCCGAGACCGGGACAACCATGAGCAGTTCTTC; CDR3aa: CASSRDRDNHEQFF
j_gene: TRBJ2-7; d_gene: TRBD1; abundance: -; v_gene: TRBV4-1; len: 16; CDR3nt: TGCGCCAGCAGCCAAGAGGGGACAGGGAATTTGGACGAGCAGTACTTC; CDR3aa: CASSQEGTGNLDEQYF